Below are 26 T cell receptor beta chains sequenced from a single sample in a study of T cells in Graves' hyperthyroidism and ophthalmopathy. It was RNA transcripts that yielded the amplified TCR beta CDR3 regions. The HTBI primer set was used in a first-round RT-PCR of the TCR CDR3. One entry per CDR3 protein, called by TCRdb with MiXCR from the multiplex PCR reads. The table shows fewer than 400,000 distinct CDR3 sequences, with about 14% occurring only once. Sequencing used blood. These receptors were taken from a man aged 50-59 years with Graves' ophthalmopathy.

This clonotype was recorded a few times. The chain uses TRBV5-1 and TRBJ1-6; D unclear. V was pared by 1 base and J by 7 bases, with 9 bases between. The CDR3 has 14 residues. Germline V lookup: CDR1 SGHRS, CDR2 YFSETQ. DNA for the CDR3: TGCGCCAGCAGCTTGAGACACGAGAATTCACCCCTCCACTTT. Translated: CASSLRHENSPLHF.

This clonotype was counted ten times or more. This chain links TRBV20-1 with TRBJ1-2; 7 positions match TRBD1. After removal of 5 bases from V and 5 bases from J, the junction contained 8 bases not matched to a gene. The CDR3 covers 13 residues. The germline CDR1 and CDR2 sequences are DFQATT and SNEGSKA (reference sequence). CDR3: CSAWDSGTYGYTF. In DNA form, the CDR3 reads TGCAGTGCTTGGGACAGTGGGACATATGGCTACACCTTC.

V usage is TRBV19 and J usage is TRBJ2-7; 10 bases are shared with TRBD2. The CDR3 runs to 15 residues. Germline V gene lookup returns CDR1 LNHDA and CDR2 SQIVND (reference sequence). V shed 3 bases and J 3 bases; nucleotides not matched to a gene: 5. The CDR3 coding sequence is TGTGCCAGTAGTATGGGGGCTAGCGGGAGCTACGAGCAGTACTTC. It is translated as CASSMGASGSYEQYF.

This clonotype has just a few counts. The CDR3 is CASSFGGGYTIYF. The CDR3 DNA reads TGTGCCAGCAGTTTTGGGGGCGGGTACACCATATATTTT. V gene TRBV12-3 or TRBV12-4 combines with J gene TRBJ1-3; maybe TRBD1 (6 bases). Between the trimmed V and J ends, which lost 3 bases and 8 bases, there was a span of 11 bases. This CDR3 has 13 amino acids.

This clonotype was counted at least ten times. The DNA for the CDR3 is TGTGCCAGCAGCTACGCAGACACTGAAGCTTTCTTT. This sequence encodes CASSYADTEAFF. The V gene is TRBV5-5, the J gene TRBJ1-1; D is uncertain. Trimming cost V 3 bases and J 3 bases, with 6 bases left between them. The CDR3 sequence is 12 residues long. The germline CDR1 and CDR2 sequences are SGHKS and YYEKEE (reference sequence).

This clonotype was detected many times. This rearrangement joins TRBV29-1 to TRBJ2-1; D not certain. This CDR3 has 13 residues. Trimming cost V 3 bases and J 5 bases, with 11 bases left between them. In germline, CDR1 is SQVTM, CDR2 ANQGSEA. The CDR3 sequence is CSVEPAKNNEQFF. The CDR3 DNA is TGCAGCGTTGAGCCCGCTAAAAACAATGAGCAGTTCTTC.

This clonotype was picked up many times. V is TRBV19 and J is TRBJ2-2, with 7 bases identical to TRBD2. The CDR3 loop spans 16 amino acids. With 4 bases clipped from V and 3 bases from J, the junction kept 8 bases outside the gene matches. CDR1 is LNHDA, CDR2 SQIVND, per germline (reference sequence). CDR3 DNA: TGTGCCAGTAGTAGTCGCGGGAGCGTAGACACCGGGGAGCTGTTTTTT. It encodes CASSSRGSVDTGELFF.

This chain uses TRBV20-1 with TRBJ2-5, with D tentatively TRBD2 (5 bases). Trimming left V 0 bases short and J 4 bases short, with 12 bases between. Germline CDR1 DFQATT, CDR2 SNEGSKA (reference sequence). The length of the CDR3 is 14 residues. CDR3 region: CSARDGLAIETQYF. The CDR3 DNA reads as TGCAGTGCTAGAGATGGGCTAGCTATAGAGACCCAGTACTTC.

The V call is TRBV14, the J call TRBJ1-2; 9 bases fit TRBD1. There are 14 residues in the CDR3. The J segment lost 4 bases and the V segment lost 1 base, leaving 1 base of the junction unmatched. Per germline, CDR1 SGHDN and CDR2 FVKESK. The CDR3 DNA reads TGTGCCAGCAGCCAAGTGGACAGGGGCTATGGCTACACCTTC. Translating gives CASSQVDRGYGYTF.

This clonotype was detected ten times or more. The J gene is TRBJ2-7, the V gene TRBV20-1; TRBD1 matches at 7 bases. Germline loops: CDR1 DFQATT, CDR2 SNEGSKA (reference sequence). This CDR3 spans 13 amino acids. J lost 0 bases, V lost 6 bases, and 5 bases had no gene match. The CDR3, as DNA: TGCAGTGCCCAGACAGGGAACTCCTACGAGCAGTACTTC. Protein product: CSAQTGNSYEQYF.

This clonotype was observed a handful of times. V and J are TRBV9 and TRBJ2-1; no definite D call. Trimming pared 0 bases from V and 6 bases from J, leaving 16 bases between. Per germline, CDR1 SGDLS and CDR2 YYNGEE. The CDR3 is 16 residues long. The CDR3 loop is CASSVEGDWVPNEQFF. CDR3 nucleotides: TGTGCCAGCAGCGTAGAAGGAGACTGGGTCCCCAATGAGCAGTTCTTC.

The chain employs TRBV27 and TRBJ2-1; D ambiguous. V was trimmed by 7 bases and J by 0 bases, leaving 4 bases between them. CDR3 length equals 12 residues. CDR1 MNHEY and CDR2 SMNVEV come from the germline V gene (reference sequence). The CDR3 here is CASKASYNEQFF. In nucleotides, the CDR3 is TGTGCCAGCAAGGCCTCCTACAATGAGCAGTTCTTC.

This clonotype has at least ten counts. The chain joins TRBV5-6 to TRBJ1-5, with TRBD1 identical over 10 bases. Germline CDR1 and CDR2: SGHDT and YYEEEE. CDR3 length equals 17 residues. Losses at the gene ends were 4 bases for V and 5 bases for J; bases not matched to a gene: 12. In DNA, the CDR3 is TGTGCCAGCAGCCGACTCACTGGGACAGGGGCTCATCAGCCCCAGCATTTT. Its translation: CASSRLTGTGAHQPQHF.

This clonotype was counted between two and nine times. The V gene is TRBV24-1, the J gene TRBJ2-2; D not certain. Between the trimmed V and J ends, which lost 0 bases and 3 bases, there was a span of 10 bases. The germline V gene encodes CDR1 KGHDR and CDR2 SFDVKD. This CDR3 comprises 16 residues. Here the CDR3 reads CATSDLARSDTGELFF. In DNA form, the CDR3 reads TGTGCCACCAGTGATTTGGCCCGGAGCGACACCGGGGAGCTGTTTTTT.

The chain joins TRBV5-1 to TRBJ2-5, with 7 bases lining up with TRBD2. V shed 2 bases and J 5 bases; nucleotides not matched to a gene: 6. Germline CDR1 is SGHRS and CDR2 is YFSETQ. The CDR3 length is 14 residues. CDR3 coding DNA: TGCGCCAGCAGCTTCCAGGGAGGGCGTGAGACCCAGTACTTC. Translated, it gives CASSFQGGRETQYF.

This chain links TRBV5-1 with TRBJ2-3; D not certain. V lost 4 bases and J lost 2, with 14 bases in between. Germline V gene data show CDR1 as SGHRS and CDR2 as YFSETQ. The CDR3 runs 15 residues. DNA for the CDR3: TGCGCCAGCAGCCCTCGTCGGGCGGCCACAGATACGCAGTATTTT. Protein sequence: CASSPRRAATDTQYF.

The table lists this clonotype with a few counts. The gene calls are TRBV19 and TRBJ2-5; possibly TRBD1 for D (5 bases). Trimming took 1 base from V and 12 from J, leaving 12 bases between them. Germline V gene sequence: CDR1 LNHDA, CDR2 SQIVND (reference sequence). There are 12 residues in the CDR3. The CDR3 region is CASSIGDSHEYF. CDR3 in DNA: TGTGCCAGTAGTATAGGCGACAGCCACGAGTACTTC.

As concerns this clonotype: A much larger clone lies a single base off, so this may be a read error. This chain connects TRBV7-2 to TRBJ2-1; no firm D call. The CDR3 has 15 amino acids. Germline loops: CDR1 SGHTA, CDR2 FQGNSA. The DNA of the CDR3 is TGTGTCAGCAGACCCCTGGGCGGTAGCTACAATGAGCAGTTCTTC. Its translation: CVSRPLGGSYNEQFF.

This clonotype was recorded once. This rearrangement joins TRBV20-1 to TRBJ1-2; D remains ambiguous. Trimming removed 0 bases at V and 5 bases at J, with 13 bases between. Looked up from germline, CDR1 is DFQATT and CDR2 is SNEGSKA (reference sequence). CDR3 length: 14 residues. CDR3 protein: CSARDFVSGYGYTF. In DNA form, the CDR3 reads TGCAGTGCTAGAGATTTTGTCTCGGGGTATGGCTACACCTTC.

This clonotype was detected many times. The gene calls are TRBV7-9 and TRBJ1-5; unclear D gene. The CDR3 has 13 residues. Germline lookup yields CDR1 SEHNR and CDR2 FQNEAQ (reference sequence). Trimming removed 10 bases from V and 0 bases from J, with 10 bases in between. This CDR3 reads CATQRYSNQPQHF. CDR3 nucleotide sequence: TGTGCCACCCAGAGGTATAGCAATCAGCCCCAGCATTTT.

The rearrangement joins TRBV20-1 to TRBJ2-6; 10 bases map to TRBD2. The CDR3 length is 19 residues. Looked up from germline, CDR1 is DFQATT and CDR2 is SNEGSKA (reference sequence). V lost 4 bases to trimming and J lost 2 bases; unmatched junction nucleotides: 14. The CDR3 DNA sequence: TGCAGTGCTACGACCGGTCTAGCGGGAGTTGACGCTGGGGCCAACGTCCTGACTTTC. This encodes CSATTGLAGVDAGANVLTF.

This clonotype was seen ten or more times. This chain joins TRBV6-6 and TRBJ2-5; D gene ambiguous. The V gene's germline CDR1 is MNHNY and CDR2 SVGAGI (reference sequence). V was shortened by 2 bases and J by 0 bases, with 7 bases between the two germline ends. There are 14 residues in the CDR3. CDR3 loop: CASSYEGNQETQYF. CDR3 nucleotides: TGTGCCAGCAGTTACGAAGGAAACCAAGAGACCCAGTACTTC.

The rearrangement uses TRBV5-4 and TRBJ2-1; D is perhaps TRBD1 or TRBD2 (5 bases each). Germline V CDR1 and CDR2: SGHNT, YYREEE (reference sequence). The V gene lost 5 bases and the J gene lost 14 bases, with 20 bases spanning the gap. CDR3 size: 13 residues. For the CDR3, the DNA is TGTGCCAGCAGATCGGGGCCAGAAAGGGACGAGTTCTTC. Amino acid sequence: CASRSGPERDEFF.

In this sample, this clonotype turned up many times. The chain has TRBV12-3 or TRBV12-4 and TRBJ2-3, with D perhaps matching TRBD1 or TRBD2 (5 bases each). Trimming took 10 bases from V and 0 from J, leaving 11 bases between them. The CDR3 extends over 13 amino acids. In DNA, the CDR3 is TGTGCCACCGGTCGGGACAGCACAGATACGCAGTATTTT. It translates to CATGRDSTDTQYF.

This clonotype was seen at least ten times. The J gene is TRBJ2-7, the V gene TRBV28, with 7 bases identical to TRBD1. The CDR3 has 15 amino acids. Germline CDR1 reads MDHEN; CDR2 reads SYDVKM. Trimming took 6 bases from V and 2 from J; bases not matched to a gene: 10. In DNA, the CDR3 is TGTGCCAGCAGACCCCGACAGGGTGGAACCTACGAGCAGTACTTC. Its protein is CASRPRQGGTYEQYF. The entire variable domain, with the rest obtained from reference TRBV28 and TRBJ2-7, is as follows: DVKVTQSSRYLVKRTGEKVFLECVQDMDHENMFWYRQDPGLGLRLIYFSYDVKMKEKGDIPEGYSVSREKKERFSLILESASTNQTSMYLCASRPRQGGTYEQYFGPGTRLTVT.

At least ten counts were recorded for this clonotype. The chain carries TRBV11-2 and TRBJ2-1; TRBD2 matches 14 bases. The CDR3 length is 13 residues. Germline V lookup: CDR1 SGHAT, CDR2 FQNNGV. V was pared by 6 bases and J by 9 bases, with 1 base of the junction left unmatched. CDR3 loop: CASRGTSGGEQFF. CDR3 sequence (DNA): TGTGCCAGCAGGGGGACTAGCGGGGGTGAGCAGTTCTTC.